This T cell receptor (beta chain) came from a study of shared clonotypes between healthy human individuals. CD45RO-negative cells were positively selected for CCR7, leaving out terminally differentiated effector memory CD45RA+ cells. Findings and caveats of the study: For naive CD4 cells, roughly 4.8% of clonotypes were shared across four donors.

The sample holds a few counts of this clone. No antigen is known for it. Additional DNA sequences in this sample encode the identical CDR3. The V gene's germline CDR1 is SGHRS and CDR2 YFSETQ. The CDR3 is made up of 12 amino acids. Trimming left V 0 bases short and J 3 bases short, with 3 bases between. The DNA input per sorted-subset replicate PCR was around 200 ng, corresponding to some 27,000 T cell genomes. Method: immunoSEQ multiplex PCR; TCRdb's copy keeps in-frame clones and lacks some. Of about 680,000 clones listed, about 91% were seen once; the top ten hold 24%. The material sequenced was naive CD8+ T cells sorted from blood. The sequence was collected from a man younger than 40 in good health. The V call is TRBV5-1, the J call TRBJ1-1; no reliable D call. The CDR3 sequence: CASSLGDTEAFF. CDR3 nucleotides: TGCGCCAGCAGCTTGGGTGACACTGAAGCTTTCTTT. The variable domain in full, with the rest retrieved from reference TRBV5-1 and TRBJ1-1, is KAGVTQTPRYLIKTRGQQVTLSCSPISGHRSVSWYQQTPGQGLQFLFEYFSETQRNKGNFPGRFSGRQFSNSRSEMNVSTLELGDSALYLCASSLGDTEAFFGQGTRLTVV.